The 21 T cell receptor beta chains presented below share a single source sample, sequenced in a study of molecular identifiers for immune sequencing clone quantification. TCRdb called the PCR reads again in MiXCR, with one record for every CDR3 protein. The sample contains about 320,000 distinct CDR3 sequences, about 22% of which appear only once. Sequencing was done on a sample of naive CD8+ T cells from blood, with Jurkat cell RNA spiked in. The subset here: FACS-sorted CD8+CD4-CCR7+CD45RA+ naive T cells. These receptors all come from a human donor in good health. Some libraries in this study had Jurkat cell RNA spiked in.

This clonotype was seen a handful of times. The V and J genes are TRBV7-9 and TRBJ1-4, with TRBD1 as a possible D gene (6 bases). This CDR3 spans 14 amino acids. Trimming cost V 5 bases and J 4 bases, with 11 bases left between them. The V gene's germline CDR1 is SEHNR and CDR2 FQNEAQ (reference sequence). The CDR3 DNA follows: TGTGCCAGCAGCGCACAGGGTTATAATGAAAAACTGTTTTTT. Amino acid sequence: CASSAQGYNEKLFF.

This clonotype was observed many times. The chain couples TRBV2 to TRBJ2-3; TRBD2 matches 9 bases. The V gene's germline CDR1 is SNHLY and CDR2 FYNNEI. J lost 2 bases, V lost 8 bases, and 17 bases had no gene match. This CDR3 has 18 residues. CDR3 coding DNA: TGTGCCAGCCTTCGGGGTGAAGCGGGGGGCTCGATCACAGATACGCAGTATTTT. Amino acids: CASLRGEAGGSITDTQYF.

This clonotype occurred many times. The V call is TRBV15, the J call TRBJ2-1; TRBD1 or TRBD2 may be the D gene (5 bases each). The germline V and J ends were trimmed by 3 bases and 1 base, with 13 bases remaining between them. Germline V gene lookup returns CDR1 LNHNV and CDR2 YYDKDF (reference sequence). The length of the CDR3 is 16 residues. The CDR3 DNA is TGTGCCACCAGCAGGAGAGGGGACGGGTCCTACAATGAGCAGTTCTTC. It yields the protein CATSRRGDGSYNEQFF.

This clonotype was counted at least ten times. V is TRBV6-5 and J is TRBJ1-1; D might be TRBD1 (5 bases). Germline lookup yields CDR1 MNHEY and CDR2 SVGAGI. The V gene lost 2 bases and the J gene lost 3 bases, with 10 bases spanning the gap. The CDR3 is made up of 14 amino acids. This CDR3 reads CASSYRRDYTEAFF. The CDR3, as DNA: TGTGCCAGCAGTTACCGTCGGGACTACACTGAAGCTTTCTTT.

There are many counts of this clonotype. V and J are TRBV30 and TRBJ2-7; D remains unclear. CDR1 GTSNPN and CDR2 SVGIG come from the germline V gene (reference sequence). The CDR3 is made up of 12 amino acids. Deletions cut 0 bases from V and 2 bases from J, with 5 bases between. This CDR3 is CAWSVSPYEQYF. CDR3 nucleotide sequence: TGTGCCTGGAGTGTATCCCCCTACGAGCAGTACTTC.

This clonotype was picked up many times. The genes are TRBV29-1 and TRBJ1-3; D not resolved. There are 14 residues in the CDR3. From germline, CDR1 is SQVTM and CDR2 ANQGSEA. V dropped 1 base and J dropped 0 bases, with 7 bases sitting between them. CDR3 nucleotides: TGCAGCGTTGAAGTGGCCAGCTCTGGAAACACCATATATTTT. Its protein is CSVEVASSGNTIYF.

Remarks on this clonotype: With a much larger clone just one base away, this may be a read error. The genes are TRBV20-1 and TRBJ2-1, with 10 bases lining up with TRBD2. Germline assignment: CDR1 DFQATT and CDR2 SNEGSKA (reference sequence). This CDR3 spans 14 amino acids. The CDR3 here is CSVRAGTSADEQFF. CDR3 sequence (DNA): TGCAGTGTTAGAGCCGGGACTAGCGCCGATGAGCAGTTCTTC.

This clonotype was detected many times. This chain uses TRBV7-6 with TRBJ1-4, with D perhaps TRBD1 (6 bases). V lost 0 bases, J lost 10 bases, and 9 bases lay in between. This CDR3 contains 13 residues. Germline V lookup: CDR1 SGHVS, CDR2 FNYEAQ. CDR3 in DNA: TGTGCCAGCAGCTTAGCGGACAGAGGAAAACTGTTTTTT. It codes for CASSLADRGKLFF.

As for this clonotype: A much larger clone lies a single base off, so this may be a read error. Since no conserved phenylalanine or tryptophan closes the CDR3, a read error is the likely cause. The V call is TRBV30, the J call TRBJ2-5, with D possibly being TRBD2 (5 bases). The CDR3 is 13 amino acids. Germline V CDR1 and CDR2: GTSNPN, SVGIG (reference sequence). V lost 5 bases, J lost 3 bases, and 13 bases lay in between. The CDR3 spells CAWFPEEEETQYS. In DNA form, the CDR3 reads TGTGCCTGGTTCCCCGAGGAGGAAGAGACCCAGTACTCC.

This clonotype has a count of ten or more. The chain carries TRBV5-4 and TRBJ1-1; D might be TRBD1 (5 bases). The germline V gene encodes CDR1 SGHNT and CDR2 YYREEE (reference sequence). The CDR3 is 13 residues long. V was clipped by 3 bases and J by 0 bases, with 6 bases between them. As DNA, the CDR3 is TGTGCCAGCAGCTGGGGACTGAACACTGAAGCTTTCTTT. Its translation: CASSWGLNTEAFF.

This clonotype appeared a few times. The chain links TRBV27 to TRBJ1-4, with 8 bases fitting TRBD1. Trimming took 4 bases from V and 5 from J; bases not matched to a gene: 3. The CDR3 has 14 residues. Looked up from germline, CDR1 is MNHEY and CDR2 is SMNVEV (reference sequence). The CDR3 sequence is CASSYRTGNEKLFF. CDR3 DNA: TGTGCCAGCAGTTATCGGACAGGGAATGAAAAACTGTTTTTT.

This clonotype was counted many times. CDR3 amino acids: CASKASPSSYNEQFF. The CDR3 DNA sequence: TGTGCCAGTAAGGCTAGCCCGAGCTCCTACAATGAGCAGTTCTTC. The chain uses TRBV19 and TRBJ2-1, with D possibly matching TRBD2 (5 bases). The CDR3 has 15 amino acids. Germline V gene data show CDR1 as LNHDA and CDR2 as SQIVND (reference sequence). The V end lost 7 bases, the J end lost 0 bases, and 13 bases lay between the germline ends.

This clonotype was counted ten times or more. The chain carries TRBV6-8 and TRBJ1-5, with D possibly matching TRBD1 (6 bases). The CDR3 extends over 16 amino acids. Germline values: CDR1 MNHGY, CDR2 SAAAGT. Trimming took 7 bases from V and 0 from J, leaving 16 bases between them. The CDR3: CASTSPDRNSNQPQHF. Here the CDR3 DNA reads TGTGCCAGCACCTCCCCCGACAGGAATAGCAATCAGCCCCAGCATTTT.

This clonotype has ten or more counts. The rearrangement links TRBV27 to TRBJ2-1, with TRBD2 matching 8 bases. Trimming removed 5 bases from V and 2 bases from J; junction bases left unmatched: 8. This CDR3 contains 16 residues. The V gene's germline CDR1 is MNHEY and CDR2 SMNVEV (reference sequence). CDR3 residues: CASSPRGRGAYNEQFF. DNA of the CDR3: TGTGCCAGCAGTCCCCGGGGGCGGGGGGCCTACAATGAGCAGTTCTTC.

In the case of this clonotype: A much larger clonotype is one base distant, so this may be a read error. V usage is TRBV4-1 and J usage is TRBJ1-4; possible D gene TRBD1, 5 bases. The CDR3 length is 16 residues. Germline V lookup: CDR1 MGHRA, CDR2 YSYEKL. Trimming left V 1 base short and J 5 bases short, with 14 bases between. The CDR3, as DNA: TGCGCCAGCAGCCAAGGACAGCCAAACCCCAATGAAAAACTGTTTTTT. Translated, it gives CASSQGQPNPNEKLFF.

Many counts were recorded for this clonotype. The chain links TRBV2 to TRBJ2-3; the D is unclear. V was clipped by 2 bases and J by 5 bases, with 8 bases between them. Germline V lookup: CDR1 SNHLY, CDR2 FYNNEI. CDR3 length equals 13 residues. CDR3 nucleotide sequence: TGTGCCAGCAGTGAAATGATGGTAGATACGCAGTATTTT. Its translation is CASSEMMVDTQYF.

This clonotype was detected only a few times. The genes are TRBV4-1 and TRBJ2-7; 7 bases map to TRBD1. V dropped 0 bases and J dropped 1; count of bases not matched to a gene: 21. Germline V gene data show CDR1 as MGHRA and CDR2 as YSYEKL. This CDR3 has 21 amino acids. The CDR3 region is CASSQEILGTAYGVRSYEQYF. In nucleotides, the CDR3 is TGCGCCAGCAGCCAAGAAATATTAGGGACAGCCTACGGGGTACGGTCCTACGAGCAGTACTTC.

As to this clonotype: A much larger clone lies a single base off, so this may be a read error. V usage is TRBV9 and J usage is TRBJ1-5; TRBD1 is a possible D gene (6 bases). The CDR3 contains 14 residues. V lost 4 bases and J 5 bases, leaving 13 bases between the germline ends. Germline-derived CDR1 and CDR2 are SGDLS and YYNGEE. The CDR3 DNA reads as TGTGCCAGCAGCCTAGGACAGAGCTATCAGCCCCAGCATTTT. Translated, it gives CASSLGQSYQPQHF.

The genes are TRBV6-4 and TRBJ2-3; 7 bases fit TRBD2. Per the germline V gene, CDR1 is MRHNA and CDR2 is SNTAGT. Germline trimming cut 4 bases from V and 1 base from J; bases unmatched to any gene: 11. The CDR3 has 17 amino acids. The chain's CDR3 is CASSGRREYVCTDTQYF. CDR3 bases: TGTGCCAGCAGTGGCCGGCGGGAGTATGTGTGCACAGATACGCAGTATTTT.

The chain combines TRBV20-1 with TRBJ2-3, with D possibly TRBD2 on 7 matching bases. The CDR3 has 16 amino acids. Trimming took off 0 bases at V and 2 bases at J, with 15 bases between the two ends. Germline lookup yields CDR1 DFQATT and CDR2 SNEGSKA (reference sequence). The CDR3 protein is CSARDSMAGATDTQYF. The DNA for the CDR3 is TGCAGTGCTAGAGATAGTATGGCGGGGGCCACAGATACGCAGTATTTT.

There are a few counts of this clonotype. This rearrangement joins TRBV9 to TRBJ1-1; D is unclear. The CDR3 loop spans 17 amino acids. Deletions cut 0 bases from V and 0 bases from J, with 15 bases between. Germline V gene lookup returns CDR1 SGDLS and CDR2 YYNGEE. CDR3 region: CASSVDDLGKMNTEAFF. CDR3 coding DNA: TGTGCCAGCAGCGTAGACGACCTTGGGAAAATGAACACTGAAGCTTTCTTT.